These 16 T cell receptor beta chains were all obtained from the same sample, sequenced in a study of beta chain features in type 1 diabetes. The whole isolated RNA underwent reverse transcription, so sequencing captured expressed TCRB transcripts. Only in-frame clones appear in the TCRdb table, and some are missing; sequencing was by immunoSEQ multiplex PCR. Found here are hundreds of thousands of clones, about 29% of them singletons; the top ten hold about 0.06%. The specimen sequenced was naive CD4+ T cells from blood. All receptors come from a man aged 18 to 35 in good health.

As regards this clone: Other DNA sequences in the same sample also yield this CDR3. The chain couples TRBV30 to TRBJ1-4; D remains ambiguous. V was pared by 0 bases and J by 8 bases, with 4 bases between. There are 11 residues in the CDR3. The germline gives CDR1 GTSNPN, CDR2 SVGIG (reference sequence). The CDR3 nucleotides read TGTGCCTGGAGTGTACGCGAAAAACTGTTTTTT. Translation gives CAWSVREKLFF.

This clone has a handful of counts. This sequence joins TRBV30 and TRBJ2-1; no definite D call. V was pared by 1 base and J by 6 bases, with 4 bases between. The CDR3 consists of 11 residues. The V gene's germline CDR1 is GTSNPN and CDR2 SVGIG (reference sequence). CDR3 sequence: CAWSGSNEQFF. In DNA form, the CDR3 reads TGTGCCTGGAGTGGATCCAATGAGCAGTTCTTC.

V usage is TRBV30 and J usage is TRBJ2-5; D is perhaps TRBD1 or TRBD2 (7 bases each). The V end lost 3 bases, the J end lost 1 base, and 15 bases lay between the germline ends. CDR1 is GTSNPN and CDR2 is SVGIG in the germline V gene (reference sequence). The CDR3 loop spans 15 amino acids. CDR3 sequence reads: CAWSLGEGAQETQYF. The CDR3, as DNA: TGTGCCTGGAGCTTAGGGGAGGGGGCCCAAGAGACCCAGTACTTC.

This clone was observed a handful of times. The chain recombines TRBV30 with TRBJ2-7; perhaps TRBD1 as D (6 bases). The germline V and J ends were trimmed by 2 bases and 3 bases, with 14 bases remaining between them. CDR1 GTSNPN and CDR2 SVGIG come from the germline V gene (reference sequence). The CDR3 is made up of 14 amino acids. The CDR3 reads CAWSPGQGFYEQYF. CDR3 nucleotides: TGTGCCTGGAGTCCCGGCCAGGGGTTCTACGAGCAGTACTTC.

This sequence joins TRBV5-4 and TRBJ1-4; TRBD1 is a possible D gene (5 bases). The V end was cut by 3 bases, the J end by 7 bases, with 10 bases between. The CDR3 is 13 amino acids. Germline loops: CDR1 SGHNT, CDR2 YYREEE (reference sequence). The CDR3 DNA follows: TGTGCCAGCAGCTGGGATCAGGGTGAAAAACTGTTTTTT. Its protein product is CASSWDQGEKLFF.

The rearrangement links TRBV11-3 to TRBJ2-1; tentatively, D is TRBD2 (5 bases). Germline V gene data show CDR1 as SGHNT and CDR2 as YENEEA. Trimming took off 5 bases at V and 5 bases at J, with 13 bases between the two ends. This CDR3 has 14 residues. CDR3 in amino acids: CASSPPGRDNEQFF. CDR3 in DNA: TGTGCCAGCAGCCCCCCTGGGCGGGACAATGAGCAGTTCTTC.

This clone was observed a handful of times. The chain is built from TRBV29-1 and TRBJ2-1; D possibly corresponds to TRBD2 (5 bases). This CDR3 spans 12 amino acids. V shed 4 bases and J shed 3 bases, with 7 bases lying between them. CDR1 and CDR2 (germline): SQVTM, ANQGSEA. CDR3 loop: CSVAEGYNEQFF. The CDR3 DNA reads as TGCAGCGTTGCCGAGGGCTACAATGAGCAGTTCTTC.

The chain uses TRBV5-6 and TRBJ1-1, with 7 bases matching TRBD1. This CDR3 has 15 residues. Unmatched junction bases numbered 7, after V lost 4 bases and J lost 1 base. The germline CDR1 and CDR2 sequences are SGHDT and YYEEEE. The CDR3 loop is CASSLETGWNTEAFF. In nucleotides, the CDR3 is TGTGCCAGCAGCCTAGAGACAGGGTGGAACACTGAAGCTTTCTTT.

This clone was observed a handful of times. The rearrangement uses TRBV19 and TRBJ2-1; D is unclear. The CDR3 has 11 residues. Deletions cut 7 bases from V and 7 bases from J, with 8 bases between. The germline gives CDR1 LNHDA, CDR2 SQIVND (reference sequence). CDR3 DNA sequence: TGTGCCAGTAAGGCAGCGAATGAGCAGTTCTTC. As protein: CASKAANEQFF.

V usage is TRBV4-1 and J usage is TRBJ2-1; D unclear. V lost 2 bases and J lost 4, with 9 bases in between. The CDR3 is 14 amino acids. The germline V gene encodes CDR1 MGHRA and CDR2 YSYEKL. In nucleotides, the CDR3 is TGCGCCAGCAGCCAAAGCCTGGGGTACAATGAGCAGTTCTTC. This codes for CASSQSLGYNEQFF.

The CDR3 DNA reads as TGTGCCAGCAGTGGACAGGGCTATCAGCCCCAGCATTTT. Translating it yields CASSGQGYQPQHF. This rearrangement joins TRBV6-5 to TRBJ1-5; 8 nucleotides match TRBD1. Germline values: CDR1 MNHEY, CDR2 SVGAGI. J gave up 5 bases and V 5 bases, and 2 bases lay outside the gene matches. This CDR3 has 13 residues.

This clone was observed a few times. This rearrangement joins TRBV4-3 to TRBJ2-3; D gene ambiguous. Deletions cut 4 bases from V and 4 bases from J, with 15 bases between. The CDR3 runs to 15 residues. CDR1 and CDR2 from the germline V gene are LGHNA and YSLEER. The CDR3 coding sequence is TGCGCCAGCAGCCGGGGTGGACCGGGCCCAGATACGCAGTATTTT. This encodes CASSRGGPGPDTQYF.

The J gene is TRBJ2-3, the V gene TRBV9; no clear D. This CDR3 is built from 12 residues. V was pared by 7 bases and J by 9 bases, with 15 bases between. Germline V gene data show CDR1 as SGDLS and CDR2 as YYNGEE. In nucleotides, the CDR3 is TGTGCCAGCGCCCCCCTCGCGGAAACGCAGTATTTT. It specifies CASAPLAETQYF. Variable domain in full (rest from reference TRBV9 and TRBJ2-3): DSGVTQTPKHLITATGQRVTLRCSPRSGDLSVYWYQQSLDQGLQFLIQYYNGEERAKGNILERFSAQQFPDLHSELNLSSLELGDSALYFCASAPLAETQYFGPGTRLTVL.

This clone was detected a few times. The chain combines TRBV29-1 with TRBJ2-5, with a possible D match to TRBD1 (5 bases). The CDR3 has 13 amino acids. Per the germline V gene, CDR1 is SQVTM and CDR2 is ANQGSEA. Trimming pared 4 bases from V and 2 bases from J, leaving 11 bases between. The CDR3 spells CSVGPGRQETQYF. The CDR3 nucleotides are TGCAGCGTTGGGCCAGGGCGGCAAGAGACCCAGTACTTC. Using reference TRBV29-1 and TRBJ2-5 for the parts outside the CDR3, the full variable domain is SAVISQKPSRDICQRGTSLTIQCQVDSQVTMMFWYRQQPGQSLTLIATANQGSEATYESGFVIDKFPISRPNLTFSTLTVSNMSPEDSSIYLCSVGPGRQETQYFGPGTRLLVL.

The CDR3 DNA follows: TGTGCCAGCGCTAAGGCCCCGACGGCGGAAGAGCAGTACTTC. It specifies CASAKAPTAEEQYF. The chain uses TRBV11-1 and TRBJ2-7, with D uncertain. Trimming pared 8 bases from V and 7 bases from J, leaving 21 bases between. The length of the CDR3 is 14 residues. Germline lookup yields CDR1 SGHAT and CDR2 FQDESV (reference sequence). Based on the CDR3 plus reference TRBV11-1 and TRBJ2-7, the full variable domain is EAEVAQSPRYKITEKSQAVAFWCDPISGHATLYWYRQILGQGPELLVQFQDESVVDDSQLPKDRFSAERLKGVDSTLKIQPAELGDSAMYLCASAKAPTAEEQYFGPGTRLTVT.

This clone was seen a few times. The chain combines TRBV14 with TRBJ2-1; D gene ambiguous. The CDR3 is made up of 14 amino acids. Per the germline V gene, CDR1 is SGHDN and CDR2 is FVKESK. V was pared by 1 base and J by 2 bases, with 6 bases between. The CDR3 nucleotides read TGTGCCAGCAGCCAAGCGGCAGCCTACAATGAGCAGTTCTTC. As protein: CASSQAAAYNEQFF.